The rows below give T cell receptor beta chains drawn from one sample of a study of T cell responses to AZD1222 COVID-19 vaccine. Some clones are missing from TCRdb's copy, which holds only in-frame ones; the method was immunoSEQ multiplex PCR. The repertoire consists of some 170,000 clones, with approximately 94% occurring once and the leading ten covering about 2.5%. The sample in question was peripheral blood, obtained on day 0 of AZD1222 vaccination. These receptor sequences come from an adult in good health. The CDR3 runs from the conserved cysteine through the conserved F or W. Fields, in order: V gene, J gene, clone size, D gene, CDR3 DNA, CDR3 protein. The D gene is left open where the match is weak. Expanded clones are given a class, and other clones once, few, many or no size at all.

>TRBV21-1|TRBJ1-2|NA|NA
TGTGCCAGCAGCTCAGGGAAAGGGTCGAGCTATGGCTACACCTTC
CASSSGKGSSYGYTF
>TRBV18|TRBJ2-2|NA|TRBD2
TGTGCCAGCTCTCAGACGATGGCTAGCGGGAGGCACACCGGGGAGCTGTTTTTT
CASSQTMASGRHTGELFF
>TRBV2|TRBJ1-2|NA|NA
TGTGCCAGCAGACCTCCAGTTGGCAGGACCTACTATGGCTACACCTTC
CASRPPVGRTYYGYTF
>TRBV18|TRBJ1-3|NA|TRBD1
TGTGCCAGCTCACCGAGACCCATTGGACAGGTCGGAAACACCATATATTTT
CASSPRPIGQVGNTIYF
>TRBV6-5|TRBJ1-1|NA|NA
TGTGCCAGCAGTTACTCCGGTAGCATGAACACTGAAGCTTTCTTT
CASSYSGSMNTEAFF
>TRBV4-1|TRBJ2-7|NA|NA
TGCGCCAGCAGCCAAATTGGCTACGAGCAGTACTTC
CASSQIGYEQYF
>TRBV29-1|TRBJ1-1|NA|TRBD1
TGCAGCGTGAGGGACAGGTCACACCCGAGGGACACTGAAGCTTTCTTT
CSVRDRSHPRDTEAFF
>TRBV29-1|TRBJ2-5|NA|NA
TGCAGCGTTGCCCCAGGGGCAGAAGAGACCCAGTACTTC
CSVAPGAEETQYF
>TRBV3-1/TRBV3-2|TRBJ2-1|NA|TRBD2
TGTGCCAGCAGCCACACTAGCGGGGGGCCCTACAATGAGCAGTTCTTC
CASSHTSGGPYNEQFF
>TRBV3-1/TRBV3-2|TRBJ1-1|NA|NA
TGTGCCAGCGGAGCCCAGGCAATGAACACTGAAGCTTTCTTT
CASGAQAMNTEAFF
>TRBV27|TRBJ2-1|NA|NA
TGTACCAGCAGTTTGGGATGGGGAAGCGAGCAGTTCTTC
CTSSLGWGSEQFF
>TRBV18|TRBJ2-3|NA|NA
TGTGCCAGCTCACCTGAAATCACAGATACGCAGTATTTT
CASSPEITDTQYF
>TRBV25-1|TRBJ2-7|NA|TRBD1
TGTGCCAGCAGTGCCCGGGACAGGCCCTCCTACGAGCAGTACTTC
CASSARDRPSYEQYF
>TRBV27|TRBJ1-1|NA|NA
TGTGCCAGCAGTTTACTGGAACAGCCCCGAATCCCATGCACTGAAGCTTTCTTT
CASSLLEQPRIPCTEAFF
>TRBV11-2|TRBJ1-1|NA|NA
TGTGCCAGCAGCTTAGGGTTTAACACTGAAGCTTTCTTT
CASSLGFNTEAFF
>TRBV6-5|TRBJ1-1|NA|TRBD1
TGTGCCAGCTTTTGGGACAGGGGAAGCACTGAAGCTTTCTTT
CASFWDRGSTEAFF
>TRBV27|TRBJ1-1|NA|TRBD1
TGTGCCAGCAGCTACGGACAGGGGAGTGAAGCTTTCTTT
CASSYGQGSEAFF
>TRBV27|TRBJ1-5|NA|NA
TGTGCCAGCAGACCTACAGGGACACTCAATCAGCCCCAGCATTTT
CASRPTGTLNQPQHF
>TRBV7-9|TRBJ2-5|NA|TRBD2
TGTGCCAGCAGCACAGAGGGAGTAGCGGGAGATCGTAGAGAGACCCAGTACTTC
CASSTEGVAGDRRETQYF
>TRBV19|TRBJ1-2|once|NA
TGTGCCAGTAGTATAGTAACCGGCAGGATCCATGGGGGCTACACCTTC
CASSIVTGRIHGGYTF
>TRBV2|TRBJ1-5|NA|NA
TGTGCCAGCAGTTCCGACCCGTGGCCCCAGCATTTT
CASSSDPWPQHF
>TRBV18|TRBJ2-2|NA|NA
TGTGCCAGCTCCCTTGGAGACACCGGGGAGCTGTTTTTT
CASSLGDTGELFF
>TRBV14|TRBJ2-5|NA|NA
TGTGCCAGCAGCCAAAACCCCGGGACATCCGCGGAAGAGACCCAGTACTTC
CASSQNPGTSAEETQYF
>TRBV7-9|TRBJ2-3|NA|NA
TGTGCCAGCAGCTTAGTGGGGGCACGAGATACGCAGTATTTT
CASSLVGARDTQYF
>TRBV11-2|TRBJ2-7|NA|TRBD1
TGTGCCAGCAGCCCCCGGACAGGGGGCTACGAGCAGTACTTC
CASSPRTGGYEQYF
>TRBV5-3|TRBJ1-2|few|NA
TGTGCCAGAAGCTTGGCGAAACTCCAGGCTGAGGTTGACGGCTACACCTTC
CARSLAKLQAEVDGYTF
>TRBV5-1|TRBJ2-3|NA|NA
TGCGCCAGCAGCCAAACAGATACGCAGTATTTT
CASSQTDTQYF
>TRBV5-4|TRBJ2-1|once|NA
TGTGCCAGCAGCACAATGACTAGTGGTCGGGACAATGAGCAGTTCTTC
CASSTMTSGRDNEQFF
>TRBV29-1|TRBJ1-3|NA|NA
TGCAGCGTTGCGGCAGGCCCTGGAAACACCATATATTTT
CSVAAGPGNTIYF
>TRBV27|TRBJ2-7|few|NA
TGTGCCAGCAGTTTATCTGCAGATATCTACGAGCAGTACTTC
CASSLSADIYEQYF
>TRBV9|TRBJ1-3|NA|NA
TGTGCCAGCAGCCAAGAGGACTCTGGAAACACCATATATTTT
CASSQEDSGNTIYF
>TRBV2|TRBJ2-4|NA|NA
TGTGCCAGCAGTGAAGAGCTCGGGGCCAAAAACATTCAGTACTTC
CASSEELGAKNIQYF
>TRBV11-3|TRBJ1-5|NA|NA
TGTGCCAGCAGCTTAGAGTTATACAGGCAGTCCAATCAGCCCCAGCATTTT
CASSLELYRQSNQPQHF
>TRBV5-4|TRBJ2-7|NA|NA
TGTGCCAGCAGCTTGGCCAACTACGAGCAGTACTTC
CASSLANYEQYF
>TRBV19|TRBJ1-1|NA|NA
TGTGCCAGTAGTATAAAATTGGCGAACACTGAAGCTTTCTTT
CASSIKLANTEAFF
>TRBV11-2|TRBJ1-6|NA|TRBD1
TGTGCCAGCAGCACTCCCGGGACAGGGAAGACACCCCTCCACTTT
CASSTPGTGKTPLHF
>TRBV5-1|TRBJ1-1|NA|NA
TGCGCCAGCAGCTTGGTAACTACGGCCCAAACTGAAGCTTTCTTT
CASSLVTTAQTEAFF
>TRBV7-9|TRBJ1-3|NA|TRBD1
TGTGCCAGCAGCTTTCCCGGACAGGCCAGCTCTGGAAACACCATATATTTT
CASSFPGQASSGNTIYF
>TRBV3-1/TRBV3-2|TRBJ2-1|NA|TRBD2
TGTGCCAGCAGCCCCCTAGCGGTTCCCTCCTACAATGAGCAGTTCTTC
CASSPLAVPSYNEQFF
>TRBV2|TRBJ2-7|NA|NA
TGTGCCAGTCAAGGAGACCGGAGCTCCTACGAGCAGTACTTC
CASQGDRSSYEQYF
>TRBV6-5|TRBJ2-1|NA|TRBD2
TGTGCCAGCCAGACTAGCGGGAGCAATGAGCAGTTCTTC
CASQTSGSNEQFF
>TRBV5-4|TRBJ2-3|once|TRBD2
TGTGCCAGCAGCTTAGCGGGAGTTGGAACAGATACGCAGTATTTT
CASSLAGVGTDTQYF
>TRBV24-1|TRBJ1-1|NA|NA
TGTGCCACCAGTGATCCGGGGGAAGGCACTGAAGCTTTCTTT
CATSDPGEGTEAFF
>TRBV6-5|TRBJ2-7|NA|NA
TGTGCCAGCGGACTTGCCTCCTACGAGCAGTACTTC
CASGLASYEQYF
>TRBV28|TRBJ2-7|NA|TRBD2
TGTGCCAGCAGTTTAAACGGACTAGCGGACGAGCAGTACTTC
CASSLNGLADEQYF